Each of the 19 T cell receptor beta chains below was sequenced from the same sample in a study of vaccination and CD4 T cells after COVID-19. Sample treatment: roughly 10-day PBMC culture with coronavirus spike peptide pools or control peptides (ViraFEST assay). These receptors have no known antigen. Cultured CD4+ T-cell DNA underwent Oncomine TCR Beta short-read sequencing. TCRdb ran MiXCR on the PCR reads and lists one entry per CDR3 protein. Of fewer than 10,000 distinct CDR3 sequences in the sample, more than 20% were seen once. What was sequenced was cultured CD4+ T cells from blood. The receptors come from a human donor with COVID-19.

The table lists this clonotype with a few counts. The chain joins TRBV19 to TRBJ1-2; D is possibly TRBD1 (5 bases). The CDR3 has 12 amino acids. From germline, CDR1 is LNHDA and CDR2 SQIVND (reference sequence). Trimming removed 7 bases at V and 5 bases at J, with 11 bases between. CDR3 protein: CASTGTIYGYTF. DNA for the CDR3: TGTGCCAGTACGGGGACGATATATGGCTACACCTTC.

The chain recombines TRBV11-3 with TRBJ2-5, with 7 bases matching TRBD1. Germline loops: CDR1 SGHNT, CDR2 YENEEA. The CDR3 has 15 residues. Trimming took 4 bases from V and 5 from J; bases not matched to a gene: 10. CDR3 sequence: CASSSLSDRVETQYF. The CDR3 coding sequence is TGTGCCAGCAGCTCCCTCTCTGACAGGGTCGAGACCCAGTACTTC.

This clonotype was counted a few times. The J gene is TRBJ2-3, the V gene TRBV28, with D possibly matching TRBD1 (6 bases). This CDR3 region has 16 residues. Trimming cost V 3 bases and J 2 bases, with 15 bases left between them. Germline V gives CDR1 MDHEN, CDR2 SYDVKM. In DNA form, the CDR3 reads TGTGCCAGCAGTTTTAGGGCAGGACAGAACACAGATACGCAGTATTTT. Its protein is CASSFRAGQNTDTQYF.

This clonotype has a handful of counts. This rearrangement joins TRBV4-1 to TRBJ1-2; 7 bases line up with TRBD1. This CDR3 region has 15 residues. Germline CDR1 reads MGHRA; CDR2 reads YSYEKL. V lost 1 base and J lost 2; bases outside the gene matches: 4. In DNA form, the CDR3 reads TGCGCCAGCAGCCAAGGAGGGGGCCTGAACTATGGCTACACCTTC. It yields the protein CASSQGGGLNYGYTF.

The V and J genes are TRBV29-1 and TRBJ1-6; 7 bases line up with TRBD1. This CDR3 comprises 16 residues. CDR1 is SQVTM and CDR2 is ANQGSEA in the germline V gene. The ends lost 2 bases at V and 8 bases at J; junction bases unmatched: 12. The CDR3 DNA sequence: TGCAGCGTTGAAACCGGGACAGCGGGCTTTGATTCACCCCTCCACTTT. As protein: CSVETGTAGFDSPLHF.

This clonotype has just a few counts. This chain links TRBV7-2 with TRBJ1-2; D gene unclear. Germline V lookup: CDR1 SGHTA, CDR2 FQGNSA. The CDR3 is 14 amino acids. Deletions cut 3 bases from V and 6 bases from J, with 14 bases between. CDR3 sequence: CASSFSSGHDGYTF. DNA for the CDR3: TGTGCCAGCAGCTTTTCGAGCGGGCACGATGGCTACACCTTC. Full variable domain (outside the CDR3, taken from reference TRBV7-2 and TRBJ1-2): GAGVSQSPSNKVTEKGKDVELRCDPISGHTALYWYRQSLGQGLEFLIYFQGNSAPDKSGLPSDRFSAERTGGSVSTLTIQRTQQEDSAVYLCASSFSSGHDGYTFGSGTRLTVV.

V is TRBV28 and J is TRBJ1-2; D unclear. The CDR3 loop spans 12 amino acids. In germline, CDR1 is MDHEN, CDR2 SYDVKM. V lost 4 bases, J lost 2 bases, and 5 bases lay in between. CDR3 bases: TGTGCCAGCAGTTATAACAACTATGGCTACACCTTC. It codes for CASSYNNYGYTF.

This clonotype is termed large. This CDR3 reads CASSDSRGEQETQYF. For the CDR3, the DNA is TGTGCCAGCAGTGATAGCCGAGGGGAACAAGAGACCCAGTACTTC. The chain has TRBV2 and TRBJ2-5; D may correspond to TRBD1 or TRBD2 (5 bases each). This CDR3 is built from 15 residues. Trimming shortened V by 3 bases and J by 2 bases, and 13 bases separated the two germline ends. Germline V lookup: CDR1 SNHLY, CDR2 FYNNEI.

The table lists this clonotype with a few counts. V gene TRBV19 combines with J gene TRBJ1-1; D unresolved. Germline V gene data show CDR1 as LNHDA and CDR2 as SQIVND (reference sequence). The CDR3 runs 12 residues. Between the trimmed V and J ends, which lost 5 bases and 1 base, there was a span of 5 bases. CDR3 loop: CASSWENTEAFF. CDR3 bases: TGTGCCAGTAGTTGGGAGAACACTGAAGCTTTCTTT.

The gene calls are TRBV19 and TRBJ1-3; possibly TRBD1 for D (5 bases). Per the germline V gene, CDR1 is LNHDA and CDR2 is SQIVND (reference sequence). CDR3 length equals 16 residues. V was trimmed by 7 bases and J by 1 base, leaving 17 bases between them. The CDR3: CASTRDLGGSGNTIYF. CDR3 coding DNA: TGTGCCAGTACTCGAGACCTGGGGGGATCTGGAAACACCATATATTTT.

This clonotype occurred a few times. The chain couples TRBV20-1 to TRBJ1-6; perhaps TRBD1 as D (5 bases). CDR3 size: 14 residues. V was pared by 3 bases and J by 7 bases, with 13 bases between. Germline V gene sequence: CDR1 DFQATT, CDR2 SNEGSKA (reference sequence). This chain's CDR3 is CSASPGLRNSPLHF. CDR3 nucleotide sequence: TGCAGTGCTAGTCCGGGACTGCGAAATTCACCCCTCCACTTT.

The CDR3: CASRAGTANSPLHF. Written as DNA, the CDR3 is TGTGCCAGCAGAGCAGGGACAGCGAATTCACCCCTCCACTTT. The chain recombines TRBV28 with TRBJ1-6; 7 bases agree with TRBD1. This CDR3 is 14 amino acids long. The V and J ends lost 6 bases and 7 bases, in that order; junction bases with no gene match: 6. CDR1 is MDHEN and CDR2 is SYDVKM in the germline V gene.

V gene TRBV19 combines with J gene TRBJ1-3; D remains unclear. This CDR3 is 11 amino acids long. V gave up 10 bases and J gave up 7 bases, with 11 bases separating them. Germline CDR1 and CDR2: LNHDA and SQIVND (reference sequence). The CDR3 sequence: CAIRAENTIYF. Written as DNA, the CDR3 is TGTGCCATTAGGGCGGAGAACACCATATATTTT.

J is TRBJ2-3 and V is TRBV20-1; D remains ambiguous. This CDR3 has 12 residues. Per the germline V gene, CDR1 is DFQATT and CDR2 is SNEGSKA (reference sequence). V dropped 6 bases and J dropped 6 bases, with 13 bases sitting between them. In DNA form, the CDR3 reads TGCAGTGCCCTCGCGGACGGGGATACGCAGTATTTT. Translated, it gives CSALADGDTQYF.

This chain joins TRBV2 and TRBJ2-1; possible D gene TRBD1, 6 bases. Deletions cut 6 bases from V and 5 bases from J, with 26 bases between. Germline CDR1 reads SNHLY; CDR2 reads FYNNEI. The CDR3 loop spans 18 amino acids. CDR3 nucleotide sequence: TGTGCCAGCAGCACTTTCCGGGACACAAGGAACCGGGACAATGAGCAGTTCTTC. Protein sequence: CASSTFRDTRNRDNEQFF.

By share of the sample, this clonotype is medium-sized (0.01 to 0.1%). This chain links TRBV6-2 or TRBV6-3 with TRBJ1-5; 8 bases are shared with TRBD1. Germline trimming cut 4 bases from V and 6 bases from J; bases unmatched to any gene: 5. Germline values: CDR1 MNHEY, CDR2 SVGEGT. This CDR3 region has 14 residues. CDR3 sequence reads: CASSWTGSTQPQHF. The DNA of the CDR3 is TGTGCCAGCAGTTGGACAGGGTCGACTCAGCCCCAGCATTTT.

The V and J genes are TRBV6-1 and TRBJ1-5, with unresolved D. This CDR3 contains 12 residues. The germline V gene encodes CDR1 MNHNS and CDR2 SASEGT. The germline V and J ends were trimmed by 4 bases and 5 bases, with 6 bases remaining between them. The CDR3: CASSVSYQPQHF. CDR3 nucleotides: TGTGCCAGCAGTGTAAGTTATCAGCCCCAGCATTTT.

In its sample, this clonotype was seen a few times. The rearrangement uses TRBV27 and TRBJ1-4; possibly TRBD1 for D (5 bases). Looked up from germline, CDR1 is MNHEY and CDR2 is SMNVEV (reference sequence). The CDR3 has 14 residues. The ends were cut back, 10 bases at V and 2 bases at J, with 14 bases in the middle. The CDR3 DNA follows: TGTGCCACCGGGGGGGGGAGCACTAATGAAAAACTGTTTTTT. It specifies CATGGGSTNEKLFF.

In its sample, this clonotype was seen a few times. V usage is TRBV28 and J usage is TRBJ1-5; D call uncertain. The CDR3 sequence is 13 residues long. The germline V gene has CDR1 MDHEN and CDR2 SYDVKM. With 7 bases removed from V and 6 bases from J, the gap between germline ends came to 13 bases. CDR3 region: CASTRAIVQPQHF. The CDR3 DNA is TGTGCCAGCACCCGCGCGATCGTTCAGCCCCAGCATTTT.